This T cell receptor beta chain was found in a study of molecular identifiers for immune sequencing clone quantification. Losses at the gene ends were 4 bases for V and 9 bases for J; bases not matched to a gene: 22. The CDR3 runs to 18 residues. Germline lookup yields CDR1 SEHNR and CDR2 FQNEAQ (reference sequence). In TCRdb, the PCR reads were re-called with MiXCR into one record per CDR3 protein. This table has a few hundred thousand distinct CDR3 sequences, 20% to 25% appearing once. This TCR derives from a human donor in good health. Some libraries in this study had Jurkat cell RNA spiked in. Sequencing input: naive CD8+ T cells from blood, with Jurkat cell RNA spiked in. Subset described: FACS-sorted CD8+CD4-CCR7+CD45RA+ naive T cells. V and J are TRBV7-9 and TRBJ2-5; 8 nucleotides align to TRBD2. CDR3 sequence: CASSWVATAGGGREAQYF. CDR3 sequence (DNA): TGTGCCAGCAGCTGGGTCGCCACCGCCGGCGGGGGGCGTGAGGCCCAGTACTTC.